This section outlines one T cell receptor (beta chain) sequence together with its context. Its antigen is currently unknown. This record comes from a study of cytomegalovirus exposure and HLA in healthy donors. Study-level points and caveats: The dataset shows that most TCR sequences were rare, while some public TCRs occurred in many donors. Confirmation was obtained in vitro that a few CMV-associated chains are specific for CMV antigens.

Per germline, CDR1 MDHEN and CDR2 SYDVKM. The CDR3 is 15 residues long. J lost 0 bases, V lost 1 base, and 0 bases had no gene match. PCR used 60 Vbeta primers and 13 Jbeta primers. Per the original data handling: Around 11 million shared chains were among the roughly 80 million unique TCR beta chains that a later analysis counted. TCRdb's table, derived via immunoSEQ multiplex PCR, lists solely in-frame clones and lacks some. V, J and clone size derive from that table, while D and trimming were established from the DNA sequence. The sample lists approximately 150,000 clones; roughly 72% were seen once.

The receptor's source is a middle-aged man in good health and CMV-seronegative. The sequencing sample was made of PBMCs. The chain links TRBV28 to TRBJ2-1; 7 bases fit TRBD1. CDR3 in DNA: TGTGCCAGCAGTTTATCAGGGGGCTCCTACAATGAGCAGTTCTTC. Protein sequence: CASSLSGGSYNEQFF. Full variable domain (rest looked up from reference TRBV28 and TRBJ2-1): DVKVTQSSRYLVKRTGEKVFLECVQDMDHENMFWYRQDPGLGLRLIYFSYDVKMKEKGDIPEGYSVSREKKERFSLILESASTNQTSMYLCASSLSGGSYNEQFFGPGTRLTVL.